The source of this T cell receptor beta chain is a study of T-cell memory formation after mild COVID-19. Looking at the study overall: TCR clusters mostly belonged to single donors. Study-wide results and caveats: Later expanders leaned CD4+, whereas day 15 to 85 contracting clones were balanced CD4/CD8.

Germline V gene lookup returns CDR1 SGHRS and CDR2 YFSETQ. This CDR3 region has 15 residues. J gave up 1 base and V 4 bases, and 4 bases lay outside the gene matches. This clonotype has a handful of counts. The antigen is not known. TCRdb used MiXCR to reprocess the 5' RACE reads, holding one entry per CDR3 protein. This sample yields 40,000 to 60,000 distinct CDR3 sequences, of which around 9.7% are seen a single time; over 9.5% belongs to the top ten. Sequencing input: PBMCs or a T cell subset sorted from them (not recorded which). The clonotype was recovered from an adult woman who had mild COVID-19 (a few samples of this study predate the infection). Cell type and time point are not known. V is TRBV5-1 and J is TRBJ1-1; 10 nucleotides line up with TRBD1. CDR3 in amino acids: CASSRQGARNTEAFF. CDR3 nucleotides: TGCGCCAGCAGCCGACAGGGGGCGAGGAACACTGAAGCTTTCTTT.